A single TCR beta chain is shown here with its context. TCRdb re-analyzed the 5' RACE reads; it lists each CDR3 protein once, without DNA. Its clone listing holds about 450,000 distinct CDR3 sequences. This sample is drawn from a study of monozygotic twins with inflammatory bowel disease. Per the germline V gene, CDR1 is SGHRS and CDR2 is YFSETQ. There are 14 residues in the CDR3. The sequencing sample was made of blood. The chain recombines TRBV5-1 with TRBJ2-5; TCRdb selects TRBD1, and the lack of DNA leaves this call unchecked. The TCR sequence derives from a human donor with ulcerative colitis or Crohn's disease, or a healthy co-twin of an affected twin (not recorded which). The CDR3 sequence is CASSLQGGPETQYF.